The 5 T cell receptor beta chains below were found in one sample sequenced in a study of STAT3 mutations in large granular lymphocyte leukemia. The method was immunoSEQ multiplex PCR; TCRdb's version includes in-frame clones alone and lacks a portion of them. This sample has 25,000 to 30,000 clones, with 65% to 80% found just once. Their antigens remain unidentified. Points from the study as a whole: In T-cell large granular lymphocyte leukemia, about half of patients showed multiple immunodominant subclonotypes.

Sequenced material: peripheral blood mononuclear cells. The receptors were sampled from a woman in her forties or fifties with T-cell large granular lymphocyte leukemia. Some clones in this sample may be carry-over from other donors' samples.

This chain uses TRBV6-5 with TRBJ1-2; 8 nucleotides match TRBD1. The J segment lost 4 bases and the V segment lost 4 bases, leaving 5 bases of the junction unmatched. This CDR3 contains 14 residues. The germline V gene has CDR1 MNHEY and CDR2 SVGAGI. In DNA, the CDR3 is TGTGCCAGCAGTTCTACAGGGGGGGTCTATGGCTACACCTTC. This sequence encodes CASSSTGGVYGYTF.

The table lists this clone with a count of one. The chain links TRBV19 to TRBJ1-5; D uncertain. Germline CDR1 reads LNHDA; CDR2 reads SQIVND (reference sequence). The V and J ends lost 4 bases and 10 bases respectively, with 17 bases between them. The CDR3 length is 14 residues. The CDR3 DNA follows: TGTGCCAGTAGTAGCCCGGGCCTCATGGAACCCCAGCATTTT. Its translation is CASSSPGLMEPQHF.

This clone was seen once. The rearrangement uses TRBV7-2 and TRBJ2-5, with 8 bases identical to TRBD2. Germline lookup yields CDR1 SGHTA and CDR2 FQGNSA. V shed 1 base, J shed 9 bases, and the junction held 10 bases outside the gene matches. This CDR3 is built from 15 residues. CDR3 in DNA: TGTGCCAGCAGCTTAGATGTGACTAGCGTCTCGGCCCAGTACTTC. Protein: CASSLDVTSVSAQYF.

V usage is TRBV9 and J usage is TRBJ2-3, with 7 bases that match TRBD2. The V and J ends lost 3 bases and 3 bases, in that order; junction bases with no gene match: 4. From germline, CDR1 is SGDLS and CDR2 YYNGEE. This CDR3 comprises 14 residues. Here the CDR3 reads CASSEGLGTDTQYF. DNA for the CDR3: TGTGCCAGCAGCGAAGGACTAGGTACAGATACGCAGTATTTT. Full variable domain (missing parts from reference TRBV9 and TRBJ2-3): DSGVTQTPKHLITATGQRVTLRCSPRSGDLSVYWYQQSLDQGLQFLIQYYNGEERAKGNILERFSAQQFPDLHSELNLSSLELGDSALYFCASSEGLGTDTQYFGPGTRLTVL.

This chain links TRBV5-1 with TRBJ1-1; TRBD1 agrees at 7 bases. The CDR3 covers 13 residues. CDR1 SGHRS and CDR2 YFSETQ come from the germline V gene. With 10 bases clipped from V and 7 bases from J, the junction kept 13 bases outside the gene matches. The CDR3 loop is CAASAGQGDEAFF. The CDR3 nucleotides read TGCGCCGCTTCAGCCGGGCAGGGGGATGAAGCTTTCTTT.